These 15 T cell receptor beta chains came from one sample sequenced in a study of beta chain features in type 1 diabetes. Investigators reverse transcribed all isolated RNA, so they sequenced expressed TCRB transcripts. Method: immunoSEQ multiplex PCR; TCRdb's copy keeps in-frame clones and lacks some. This table has about 330,000 clones, more than 9.5% appearing once. Input material: naive CD4+ T cells from blood. These receptors all stem from a woman in her twenties or thirties in good health.

This clone showed up just a few times. The chain couples TRBV27 to TRBJ2-7; TRBD1 matches at 8 bases. Germline V gene lookup returns CDR1 MNHEY and CDR2 SMNVEV (reference sequence). The CDR3 is 13 residues long. Unmatched junction bases numbered 6, after V lost 6 bases and J lost 5 bases. The CDR3 nucleotides are TGTGCCAGCAGCAGACAGGGGTACGACGAGCAGTACTTC. This translates into CASSRQGYDEQYF.

In nucleotides, the CDR3 is TGTGCCTGGACAAACCAGGGGACCGGGGAGCTGTTTTTT. Its protein product is CAWTNQGTGELFF. V and J are TRBV30 and TRBJ2-2; weak D call: TRBD1 (6 bases). Per the germline V gene, CDR1 is GTSNPN and CDR2 is SVGIG (reference sequence). The CDR3 consists of 13 residues. Trimming stripped 4 bases from V and 5 bases from J, with 11 bases between.

This chain joins TRBV27 and TRBJ2-1, with 10 bases identical to TRBD2. The germline V gene has CDR1 MNHEY and CDR2 SMNVEV (reference sequence). The length of the CDR3 is 16 residues. V shed 1 base and J 2 bases; nucleotides not matched to a gene: 2. The DNA of the CDR3 is TGTGCCAGCAGTTTATATACTAGCGGGACCTACAATGAGCAGTTCTTC. It translates to CASSLYTSGTYNEQFF.

The chain carries TRBV9 and TRBJ2-5; the match to TRBD2 covers 7 bases. CDR3 size: 12 residues. The germline CDR1 and CDR2 sequences are SGDLS and YYNGEE. The junction had 5 bases not matched to a gene; V was cut back by 5 bases and J by 7 bases. CDR3 residues: CASSRDYGTQYF. In nucleotides, the CDR3 is TGTGCCAGCAGTAGGGACTACGGGACCCAGTACTTC.

This clone has more than one count but fewer than ten. The rearrangement uses TRBV15 and TRBJ2-5; D may be TRBD2 (6 bases). Germline CDR1 LNHNV, CDR2 YYDKDF (reference sequence). With 6 bases removed from V and 4 bases from J, the gap between germline ends came to 18 bases. CDR3 length: 15 residues. CDR3 sequence reads: CATRMRGGLRETQYF. As DNA, the CDR3 is TGTGCCACCAGGATGAGGGGAGGACTTCGAGAGACCCAGTACTTC.

The chain recombines TRBV19 with TRBJ1-1; 8 bases fit TRBD1. This CDR3 is 14 amino acids long. The junction had 3 bases not matched to a gene; V was cut back by 4 bases and J by 2 bases. The germline V gene encodes CDR1 LNHDA and CDR2 SQIVND (reference sequence). The CDR3 sequence: CASSTTGGNTEAFF. CDR3 DNA: TGTGCCAGTAGTACAACAGGGGGAAACACTGAAGCTTTCTTT.

This clone was detected only a few times. This chain uses TRBV28 with TRBJ2-2; D is unclear. Per germline, CDR1 MDHEN and CDR2 SYDVKM. Trimming pared 3 bases from V and 5 bases from J, leaving 13 bases between. This CDR3 contains 15 residues. The CDR3 region has the DNA TGTGCCAGCAGTTTGGTGGCGCCGAGGACCGGGGAGCTGTTTTTT. It encodes CASSLVAPRTGELFF.

This clone was counted only a few times. The chain combines TRBV5-1 with TRBJ2-7; 9 nucleotides match TRBD2. The length of the CDR3 is 15 residues. CDR1 SGHRS and CDR2 YFSETQ come from the germline V gene. J was trimmed by 2 bases and V by 0 bases; bases with no gene match: 3. The CDR3 nucleotides read TGCGCCAGCAGCTTGGGGGCGGGAGGGCCCTACGAGCAGTACTTC. It is translated as CASSLGAGGPYEQYF.

This sequence joins TRBV7-3 and TRBJ2-3; D may be TRBD2 (6 bases). Germline CDR1 SGHTA, CDR2 FQGTGA. The CDR3 is 13 residues long. Trimming removed 5 bases from V and 6 bases from J, with 12 bases in between. The CDR3 nucleotides read TGTGCCAGCAGCGCCGGACTATCTGATACGCAGTATTTT. This sequence encodes CASSAGLSDTQYF.

In this sample, this clone turned up a few times. The chain couples TRBV4-2 to TRBJ2-4, with 9 bases aligning to TRBD1. Germline V gene sequence: CDR1 LGHNA, CDR2 YNFKEQ. The length of the CDR3 is 15 residues. Unmatched junction bases numbered 10, after V lost 6 bases and J lost 7 bases. The CDR3 nucleotides read TGTGCCAGCAGTCCAAAGGGGACAGGGTCTAACATTCAGTACTTC. Protein: CASSPKGTGSNIQYF.

This clone was seen a handful of times. DNA for the CDR3: TGTGCCAGCAGCTTGGCTGGGCCCAATCAGCCCCAGCATTTT. Translation: CASSLAGPNQPQHF. The chain links TRBV5-4 to TRBJ1-5, with no clear D. From germline, CDR1 is SGHNT and CDR2 YYREEE (reference sequence). This CDR3 spans 14 amino acids. V shed 0 bases and J shed 3 bases, with 7 bases lying between them.

A few counts support this clone. This chain links TRBV5-4 with TRBJ2-3, with 9 positions matching TRBD2. Looked up from germline, CDR1 is SGHNT and CDR2 is YYREEE (reference sequence). Trimming cost V 2 bases and J 2 bases; bases outside gene matches: 3. The CDR3 has 15 amino acids. The CDR3 region is CASSFSSGDTDTQYF. CDR3 DNA sequence: TGTGCCAGCAGCTTCTCTAGCGGGGACACAGATACGCAGTATTTT.

CDR3 sequence: CASSAPGGEDEKLFF. CDR3 bases: TGTGCCAGCAGCGCACCAGGGGGCGAAGATGAAAAACTGTTTTTT. The rearrangement links TRBV5-6 to TRBJ1-4, with 8 bases aligning to TRBD1. In germline, CDR1 is SGHDT, CDR2 YYEEEE. This CDR3 is 15 amino acids long. J lost 6 bases, V lost 4 bases, and 8 bases had no gene match.

The V and J genes are TRBV18 and TRBJ1-1; D is unclear. The V end lost 2 bases, the J end lost 1 base, and 8 bases lay between the germline ends. Germline V gives CDR1 KGHSH, CDR2 LQKENI. CDR3 length equals 14 residues. The CDR3 spells CASSPVYGNTEAFF. The DNA of the CDR3 is TGTGCCAGCTCACCAGTCTACGGGAACACTGAAGCTTTCTTT.

The V and J genes are TRBV9 and TRBJ2-3; 12 bases fit TRBD2. The CDR3 covers 18 residues. J was trimmed by 4 bases and V by 0 bases; bases with no gene match: 9. Germline V gives CDR1 SGDLS, CDR2 YYNGEE. CDR3 sequence: CASSVAPSGRAGADTQYF. The CDR3 DNA is TGTGCCAGCAGCGTAGCTCCTAGCGGGAGGGCCGGGGCAGATACGCAGTATTTT.